What follows are 25 T cell receptor beta chains derived from one specimen sequenced in a study of T-cell reconstitution after alpha-beta-depleted transplantation in children. Using unique molecular identifiers, the investigators prepared the TCRbeta library. One entry per CDR3 protein results from TCRdb running MiXCR on the PCR reads. The sample holds about 590,000 distinct CDR3 sequences, over 10% seen once. The input for sequencing was PBMCs, mostly from graft donor cells, taken 360 days after TCRalphabeta/CD19-depleted stem cell transplant. Source of these receptors: a male patient aged 10-17 years who had a stem cell transplant for acute myeloid leukemia, so the T cells may come from the graft donor.

This clonotype was found a few times. This sequence joins TRBV29-1 and TRBJ2-7; 9 bases are a match to TRBD2. The V segment lost 1 base and the J segment 3 bases; nucleotides outside the gene matches: 7. Germline CDR1 reads SQVTM; CDR2 reads ANQGSEA. The length of the CDR3 is 15 residues. Written as DNA, the CDR3 is TGCAGCGTTGAAGTACGCGCTAGCGGGGACTACGAGCAGTACTTC. This translates into CSVEVRASGDYEQYF.

The rearrangement joins TRBV7-9 to TRBJ1-2; D uncertain. The CDR3 sequence is 14 residues long. Germline CDR1 and CDR2: SEHNR and FQNEAQ (reference sequence). V shed 3 bases and J shed 8 bases, with 16 bases lying between them. The CDR3 protein is CASSLVDGVLGYTF. CDR3 sequence (DNA): TGTGCCAGCAGCTTGGTGGACGGTGTTCTGGGCTACACCTTC.

At least ten counts were recorded for this clonotype. The V call is TRBV27, the J call TRBJ2-3; 8 nucleotides line up with TRBD2. CDR3 length: 16 residues. Germline trimming cut 2 bases from V and 5 bases from J; bases unmatched to any gene: 9. CDR1 is MNHEY, CDR2 SMNVEV, per germline (reference sequence). The CDR3 reads CASSLAPPSGLDTQYF. The DNA for the CDR3 is TGTGCCAGCAGTTTAGCTCCCCCTAGCGGGTTAGATACGCAGTATTTT.

The chain recombines TRBV7-3 with TRBJ2-3, with 7 nucleotides matching TRBD2. This CDR3 comprises 16 residues. CDR1 SGHTA and CDR2 FQGTGA come from the germline V gene. Trimming removed 1 base from V and 3 bases from J; junction bases left unmatched: 7. The CDR3 DNA reads TGTGCCAGCAGCTTAAATCTGGGAGGGCCAACAGATACGCAGTATTTT. It translates to CASSLNLGGPTDTQYF.

This clonotype was found a few times. Relative to the germline gene, one junction end is altered; a read error may explain this. The chain joins TRBV20-1 to TRBJ1-2; tentative D call: TRBD1 (6 bases). This CDR3 region has 16 residues. From germline, CDR1 is DFQATT and CDR2 SNEGSKA (reference sequence). As DNA, the CDR3 is TGCAGTGCTAGTAATACCGTCAAAGACAGGATCTATCGCTACACCTTC. Translated: CSASNTVKDRIYRYTF.

The rearrangement uses TRBV7-3 and TRBJ1-2, with a tentative D call TRBD1 (6 bases). Germline V gene sequence: CDR1 SGHTA, CDR2 FQGTGA. Trimming took 5 bases from V and 7 from J, leaving 14 bases between them. CDR3 size: 13 residues. CDR3: CASSSNRDTGYTF. The CDR3 DNA sequence: TGTGCCAGCAGCAGTAACCGGGACACTGGCTACACCTTC. Together with reference TRBV7-3 and TRBJ1-2, the CDR3 gives the full variable domain: GAGVSQTPSNKVTEKGKYVELRCDPISGHTALYWYRQSLGQGPEFLIYFQGTGAADDSGLPNDRFFAVRPEGSVSTLKIQRTERGDSAVYLCASSSNRDTGYTFGSGTRLTVV.

The chain is built from TRBV7-3 and TRBJ2-1; 10 nucleotides line up with TRBD2. Trimming at V came to 6 bases and at J to 6 bases, leaving 11 bases not matched to a gene. Germline loops: CDR1 SGHTA, CDR2 FQGTGA. The CDR3 is made up of 16 amino acids. The CDR3 sequence: CASSPFTSGTGNEQFF. Here the CDR3 DNA reads TGTGCCAGCAGTCCCTTTACTAGCGGGACGGGCAATGAGCAGTTCTTC.

This clonotype was counted a few times. V and J are TRBV28 and TRBJ2-2, with 8 bases fitting TRBD2. Looked up from germline, CDR1 is MDHEN and CDR2 is SYDVKM. The CDR3 extends over 15 amino acids. Trimming cost V 10 bases and J 5 bases; bases outside gene matches: 12. The CDR3 bases are TGTGCCACCAGACCCCCTAGCGGGTCAACCGGGGAGCTGTTTTTT. Protein product: CATRPPSGSTGELFF.

The rearrangement joins TRBV14 to TRBJ1-1, with TRBD1 matching over 10 bases. Losses at the gene ends were 7 bases for V and 1 base for J; bases not matched to a gene: 12. Germline CDR1 SGHDN, CDR2 FVKESK. CDR3 length: 17 amino acids. The CDR3 bases are TGTGCCAGCACCCTCGGGACAGGGGAGGTATGGAACACTGAAGCTTTCTTT. Translated, it gives CASTLGTGEVWNTEAFF.

This clonotype was seen a handful of times. V gene TRBV15 combines with J gene TRBJ2-5, with 8 bases aligning to TRBD1. Losses at the gene ends were 5 bases for V and 11 bases for J; bases not matched to a gene: 13. CDR3 length: 14 residues. Per the germline V gene, CDR1 is LNHNV and CDR2 is YYDKDF (reference sequence). The CDR3 region has the DNA TGTGCCACCAGCGGATCGGGACAGGCCGGGCATCAGTACTTC. This sequence encodes CATSGSGQAGHQYF.

To note about this clonotype: The germline gene is not matched at one end of the junction; a read error may be the cause. This rearrangement joins TRBV28 to TRBJ2-7; TRBD2 matches 8 bases. Germline loops: CDR1 MDHEN, CDR2 SYDVKM. The length of the CDR3 is 15 residues. CDR3 residues: CASSLRLAGTLRRDF. DNA for the CDR3: TGTGCCAGCAGTTTAAGGCTAGCGGGTACCTTGCGTAGGGACTTC.

In this sample, this clonotype turned up a few times. The chain employs TRBV6-5 and TRBJ2-3, with D possibly matching TRBD2 (5 bases). Germline loops: CDR1 MNHEY, CDR2 SVGAGI. Trimming pared 0 bases from V and 3 bases from J, leaving 10 bases between. This CDR3 is 15 amino acids long. CDR3 sequence (DNA): TGTGCCAGCAGTTACTCGAGACTATCGACAGATACGCAGTATTTT. It yields the protein CASSYSRLSTDTQYF.

This chain connects TRBV10-3 to TRBJ2-1, with D possibly matching TRBD2 (7 bases). Deletions cut 4 bases from V and 4 bases from J, with 20 bases between. The CDR3 has 17 residues. The V gene's germline CDR1 is ENHRY and CDR2 SYGVKD. The CDR3 here is CAISGSLSGGAYNEQFF. The CDR3, as DNA: TGTGCCATCAGTGGGTCCCTATCTGGGGGGGCGTACAATGAGCAGTTCTTC.

This clonotype was counted at least ten times. The rearrangement joins TRBV20-1 to TRBJ2-5; TRBD2 matches 9 bases. This CDR3 has 15 residues. J lost 2 bases, V lost 2 bases, and 6 bases had no gene match. The V gene's germline CDR1 is DFQATT and CDR2 SNEGSKA (reference sequence). The CDR3 region has the DNA TGCAGTGCTAGAAAGCTAGCGGGGAGACAAGAGACCCAGTACTTC. Amino acids: CSARKLAGRQETQYF.

The chain has TRBV29-1 and TRBJ2-7; 8 bases align to TRBD1. CDR1 is SQVTM and CDR2 is ANQGSEA in the germline V gene. The CDR3 runs 14 residues. V shed 6 bases, J shed 5 bases, and the junction held 12 bases outside the gene matches. The CDR3 spells CSVAQQGAIHEQYF. The CDR3 bases are TGCAGCGTCGCCCAGCAGGGGGCGATCCACGAGCAGTACTTC.

A remark on this clonotype: A read error may explain this, as a much larger clone is one base away. V is TRBV12-3 or TRBV12-4 and J is TRBJ2-7; D is unresolved. The DNA end is a closer match to TRBJ2-1, so the J assignment may be wrong. The CDR3 loop spans 14 amino acids. The CDR3: CASRGRGPSYEQFF. The CDR3 bases are TGTGCCAGCAGGGGCAGAGGTCCTTCCTACGAGCAGTTCTTC.

CDR3 DNA: TGTGCCAGCAGTCTCGCCGGGACAGGGCTCTACGAGCAGTACTTC. Translated: CASSLAGTGLYEQYF. V usage is TRBV12-3 or TRBV12-4 and J usage is TRBJ2-7; the match to TRBD1 covers 9 bases. After removal of 5 bases from V and 3 bases from J, the junction contained 8 bases not matched to a gene. The CDR3 totals 15 residues.

The sample holds a few counts of this clonotype. The V and J genes are TRBV12-3 or TRBV12-4 and TRBJ1-2; 7 bases match TRBD1. Trimming cost V 5 bases and J 8 bases; bases outside gene matches: 5. There are 12 residues in the CDR3. CDR3 nucleotides: TGTGCCAGCAGTAAGGGACAGAGAGGCTACACCTTC. Translation: CASSKGQRGYTF.

For this clonotype: This sequence may be a read error, since a much larger clone differs from it by one base. The chain employs TRBV5-1 and TRBJ2-5, with D uncertain. The length of the CDR3 is 13 residues. Deletions cut 5 bases from V and 1 base from J, with 9 bases between. Germline lookup yields CDR1 SGHRS and CDR2 YFSETQ. CDR3 amino acids: CASSRWIQETQYF. Written as DNA, the CDR3 is TGCGCCAGCAGTCGATGGATCCAAGAGACCCAGTACTTC.

The table lists this clonotype with a few counts. This chain uses TRBV12-3 or TRBV12-4 with TRBJ2-2; 12 bases map to TRBD2. V dropped 10 bases and J dropped 6; count of bases not matched to a gene: 3. The CDR3 contains 13 residues. CDR3 bases: TGTGCCACCGGGACTAGCGGGTCCGGGGAGCTGTTTTTT. It encodes CATGTSGSGELFF.

The chain's CDR3 is CAWSRGWDTGELFF. DNA of the CDR3: TGTGCCTGGAGTAGGGGATGGGACACCGGGGAGCTGTTTTTT. This chain uses TRBV30 with TRBJ2-2, with D tentatively TRBD1 (5 bases). CDR3 length equals 14 residues. The V gene's germline CDR1 is GTSNPN and CDR2 SVGIG (reference sequence). The V end was cut by 2 bases, the J end by 3 bases, with 10 bases between.

There are a few counts of this clonotype. The V call is TRBV18, the J call TRBJ2-6; perhaps TRBD1 as D (5 bases). The CDR3 covers 15 residues. Per the germline V gene, CDR1 is KGHSH and CDR2 is LQKENI. Deletions cut 1 base from V and 4 bases from J, with 8 bases between. CDR3 region: CASSPLGQGANVLTF. CDR3 bases: TGTGCCAGCTCACCACTGGGGCAAGGGGCCAACGTCCTGACTTTC. Based on the CDR3 plus reference TRBV18 and TRBJ2-6, the full variable domain is NAGVMQNPRHLVRRRGQEARLRCSPMKGHSHVYWYRQLPEEGLKFMVYLQKENIIDESGMPKERFSAEFPKEGPSILRIQQVVRGDSAAYFCASSPLGQGANVLTFGAGSRLTVL.

This sequence joins TRBV3-1 and TRBJ1-2; TRBD1 might be the D (5 bases). The ends were cut back, 10 bases at V and 4 bases at J, with 13 bases in the middle. The CDR3 is 12 residues long. CDR1 LGHDT and CDR2 YNNKEL come from the germline V gene (reference sequence). The chain's CDR3 is CAISTGGYGYTF. The CDR3 nucleotides read TGTGCCATCTCAACGGGGGGCTATGGCTACACCTTC.

In this sample, this clonotype turned up many times. The chain is built from TRBV20-1 and TRBJ2-1; D might be TRBD2 (5 bases). The CDR3 runs to 13 residues. Trimming pared 6 bases from V and 8 bases from J, leaving 17 bases between. From germline, CDR1 is DFQATT and CDR2 SNEGSKA (reference sequence). The CDR3 loop is CSALELVLDEQFF. As DNA, the CDR3 is TGCAGTGCCCTTGAACTAGTGCTCGATGAGCAGTTCTTC.

V usage is TRBV7-2 and J usage is TRBJ1-1; a weak D match, TRBD1 (5 bases). The CDR3 sequence is 15 residues long. Germline V gene data show CDR1 as SGHTA and CDR2 as FQGNSA. The V gene lost 2 bases and the J gene lost 5 bases, with 15 bases spanning the gap. CDR3 bases: TGTGCCAGCAGCTTACTGGAGGGGATGAGGACTGAAGCTTTCTTT. Translation gives CASSLLEGMRTEAFF.